This T cell receptor (beta chain) was retrieved from a study of blood T cell repertoires in COVID-19. At the level of the study: There were acute and convalescent COVID-19 samples, and they came from the United States, Italy and Spain. Nucleic acid was either cDNA or gDNA, and it came from T cells, B-cell-depleted T cells, or PBMCs.

In the original analysis: From reference gene primer amplification, estimates of nucleated cell counts were derived. TCRdb's table, derived via immunoSEQ multiplex PCR, lists solely in-frame clones and lacks some. That table supplies the V and J calls and clone size; D and trimming were determined from the DNA. The table has 130,000 to 150,000 clones, roughly 76% seen once. Sequenced sample: peripheral blood. This TCR was recovered from a human donor with acute or convalescent COVID-19. The donor label of this sample is uncertain.

The CDR3 spells CASRETASNYGYTF. The CDR3 DNA follows: TGCGCCAGCCGCGAGACAGCGTCTAACTATGGCTACACCTTC. The chain has TRBV5-1 and TRBJ1-2; a weak D match, TRBD1 (5 bases). With 7 bases removed from V and 0 bases from J, the gap between germline ends came to 13 bases. The V gene's germline CDR1 is SGHRS and CDR2 YFSETQ. This CDR3 has 14 residues.